This T cell receptor (beta chain) comes out of a study of blood T cell repertoires in COVID-19. How the authors handled the data: Counts of nucleated cells, estimated from reference gene primer amplification, were obtained. Clones were read by immunoSEQ multiplex PCR, and TCRdb kept only the in-frame ones, dropping some. That table supplies the V and J calls and clone size; D and trimming were determined from the DNA. The sample carries approximately 460,000 clones, roughly nine tenths recorded once. The V segment lost 2 bases and the J segment 4 bases; nucleotides outside the gene matches: 0. Germline V gives CDR1 MNHNS, CDR2 SASEGT. The CDR3 runs 14 residues. This clone appeared a single time.

This chain links TRBV6-1 with TRBJ2-5; TRBD2 agrees at 11 bases. This clonotype was obtained from a man aged 18 to 29 with COVID-19, enrolled during active disease. Sequenced sample: peripheral blood. CDR3: CASSELAGGETQYF. The CDR3 region has the DNA TGTGCCAGCAGTGAACTAGCGGGAGGAGAGACCCAGTACTTC.